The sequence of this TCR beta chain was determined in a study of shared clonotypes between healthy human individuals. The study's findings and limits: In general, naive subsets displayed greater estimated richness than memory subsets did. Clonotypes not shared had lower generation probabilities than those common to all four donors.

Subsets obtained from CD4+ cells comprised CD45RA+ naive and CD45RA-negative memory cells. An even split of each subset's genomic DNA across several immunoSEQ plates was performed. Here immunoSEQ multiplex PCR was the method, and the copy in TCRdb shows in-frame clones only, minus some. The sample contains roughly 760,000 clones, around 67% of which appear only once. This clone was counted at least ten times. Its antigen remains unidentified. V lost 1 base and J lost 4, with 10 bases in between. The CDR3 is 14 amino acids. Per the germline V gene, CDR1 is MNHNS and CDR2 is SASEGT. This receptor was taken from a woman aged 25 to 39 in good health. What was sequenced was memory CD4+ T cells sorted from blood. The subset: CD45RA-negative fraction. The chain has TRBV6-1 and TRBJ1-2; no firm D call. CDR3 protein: CASSEGPRGYGYTF. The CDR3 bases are TGTGCCAGCAGTGAAGGGCCCCGGGGCTATGGCTACACCTTC.